A single sample gave rise to the 20 T cell receptor beta chains below, sequenced in a study of breast tumors, draining lymph nodes, adjacent tissues. TCRdb recomputed calls from the multiplex PCR reads with MiXCR, one row per CDR3 protein. The sample comprises around 50,000 distinct CDR3 sequences, around 23% of which are singletons, and 6.5% to 8% rests with the top ten. Sequencing input: breast tumor tissue. These receptors originate from a female donor with breast cancer. Some clones in this sample may be carry-over from other donors' samples.

This clonotype has at least ten counts. Mismatch with germline at one junction end may stem from a read error. The genes are TRBV5-1 and TRBJ2-7, with D unresolved. In germline, CDR1 is SGHRS, CDR2 YFSETQ. The CDR3 has 11 amino acids. CDR3 coding DNA: TGCGCCAGCAGCCTAGGACGAGGAGTCTTCTTC. Translating gives CASSLGRGVFF.

This clonotype showed up just a few times. V usage is TRBV10-1 and J usage is TRBJ2-3, with D possibly called TRBD1 or TRBD2 (5 bases each). Germline assignment: CDR1 WNHNN and CDR2 SYGVQD (reference sequence). Between the trimmed V and J ends, which lost 7 bases and 3 bases, there was a span of 23 bases. The CDR3 loop spans 17 amino acids. The CDR3 region has the DNA TGCGCCAGCACCCACTCCATTTTGGGGGTTAGGACAGATACGCAGTATTTT. Translated: CASTHSILGVRTDTQYF.

Concerning this clonotype itself: The germline gene is not matched at one end of the junction; a read error may be the cause. This CDR3 is CASSQEPGSSNQPQHF. Here the CDR3 DNA reads TGTGCCAGCAGCCAAGAGCCGGGGTCCAGCAATCAGCCACAGCATTTT. The chain has TRBV4-2 and TRBJ1-5; D gene ambiguous. This CDR3 comprises 16 residues. Germline CDR1 is LGHNA and CDR2 is YNFKEQ.

The table lists this clonotype with many counts. V gene TRBV25-1 combines with J gene TRBJ1-3, with D possibly matching TRBD1 (6 bases). Trimming shortened V by 6 bases and J by 2 bases, and 14 bases separated the two germline ends. Germline values: CDR1 MGHDK, CDR2 SYGVNS. CDR3 length: 15 residues. The CDR3 spells CASSDTGSAGNTIYF. The CDR3 DNA reads TGTGCCAGCAGCGATACAGGGTCGGCTGGAAACACCATATATTTT. Looking up the rest from reference TRBV25-1 and TRBJ1-3 gives the full variable domain: EADIYQTPRYLVIGTGKKITLECSQTMGHDKMYWYQQDPGMELHLIHYSYGVNSTEKGDLSSESTVSRIRTEHFPLTLESARPSHTSQYLCASSDTGSAGNTIYFGEGSWLTVV.

This clonotype was recorded many times. This rearrangement joins TRBV6-4 to TRBJ2-1, with D perhaps TRBD2 (6 bases). The germline gives CDR1 MRHNA, CDR2 SNTAGT. The length of the CDR3 is 15 residues. Trimming shortened V by 4 bases and J by 7 bases, and 17 bases separated the two germline ends. This CDR3 reads CASSGEVASGNEQFF. The CDR3 bases are TGTGCCAGCAGTGGCGAGGTAGCGAGCGGGAATGAGCAGTTCTTC.

This clonotype has just a few counts. This chain links TRBV3-1 with TRBJ2-6, with a weak D call TRBD1 (5 bases). This CDR3 comprises 16 residues. V lost 3 bases to trimming and J lost 1 base, with 10 bases between them. Germline V gives CDR1 LGHDT, CDR2 YNNKEL (reference sequence). For the CDR3, the DNA is TGTGCCAGCAGCCAGAGACAGAGATCTGGGGCCAACGTCCTGACTTTC. Residues: CASSQRQRSGANVLTF.

A remark on this clonotype: Given a much more abundant clone one base away, this may be a read error. The genes are TRBV19 and TRBJ2-2; D is undetermined. Germline-derived CDR1 and CDR2 are LNHDA and SQIVND (reference sequence). The V gene lost 7 bases and the J gene lost 3 bases, with 18 bases spanning the gap. CDR3 length: 16 amino acids. CDR3 nucleotides: TGTGCCAGTATGGATCCGGCCGGAGATCACACCGGGGAGCTGTTTTTT. This translates into CASMDPAGDHTGELFF. Combining the CDR3 with reference TRBV19 and TRBJ2-2 gives the whole variable domain DGGITQSPKYLFRKEGQNVTLSCEQNLNHDAMYWYRQDPGQGLRLIYYSQIVNDFQKGDIAEGYSVSREKKESFPLTVTSAQKNPTAFYLCASMDPAGDHTGELFFGEGSRLTVL.

Details on this clonotype: A much larger clone is a single base away; this may be a read error. This is likely a read error, given that the CDR3 carries no conserved phenylalanine or tryptophan at its end. The chain uses TRBV18 and TRBJ2-5, with no clear D. The germline gives CDR1 KGHSH, CDR2 LQKENI. CDR3 length: 11 residues. The V end lost 9 bases, the J end lost 3 bases, and 8 bases lay between the germline ends. CDR3 in amino acids: CASSSKETQYL. The CDR3 DNA is TGTGCCAGTTCGTCCAAAGAGACCCAGTACCTC.

This clonotype showed up many times. This chain uses TRBV11-3 with TRBJ1-6; the D is unclear. The CDR3 sequence is 16 residues long. The V gene lost 7 bases and the J gene lost 6 bases, with 19 bases spanning the gap. CDR1 is SGHNT, CDR2 YENEEA, per germline. DNA for the CDR3: TGTGCCAGCAAGGGAGGCAACGGATGGTTTAATTCACCCCTCCACTTT. Its translation: CASKGGNGWFNSPLHF.

To note about this clonotype: A read error may be the cause here, since a much bigger clone is one base away. The chain combines TRBV27 with TRBJ2-7; perhaps D is TRBD1 or TRBD2 (5 bases each). This CDR3 region has 13 residues. Germline CDR1 and CDR2: MNHEY and SMNVEV (reference sequence). V lost 6 bases, J lost 3 bases, and 12 bases lay in between. CDR3 sequence reads: CASSPGPRYEQYF. In DNA, the CDR3 is TGTGCCAGCAGCCCGGGACCCCGCTACGAGCAGTACTTC.

This clonotype showed up many times. The chain recombines TRBV6-6 with TRBJ2-1; D might be TRBD1 or TRBD2, each matching 7 bases. The CDR3 is 14 amino acids. Trimming removed 6 bases from V and 10 bases from J, with 19 bases in between. The germline CDR1 and CDR2 sequences are MNHNY and SVGAGI (reference sequence). CDR3 region: CASSPGQGEGEQFF. In DNA form, the CDR3 reads TGTGCCAGCAGCCCGGGGCAGGGGGAGGGGGAGCAGTTCTTC.

The V and J genes are TRBV18 and TRBJ1-2; possible D gene TRBD1, 5 bases. The germline gives CDR1 KGHSH, CDR2 LQKENI. The CDR3 extends over 18 amino acids. V gave up 2 bases and J gave up 1 base, with 20 bases separating them. The CDR3 here is CASSPSFLKGQINYGYTF. In DNA form, the CDR3 reads TGTGCCAGCTCACCAAGTTTTCTTAAGGGGCAGATTAACTATGGCTACACCTTC.

This clonotype has only a few counts. This chain joins TRBV11-2 and TRBJ2-3; possible D gene TRBD1, 6 bases. Germline-derived CDR1 and CDR2 are SGHAT and FQNNGV. V was pared by 5 bases and J by 0 bases, with 24 bases between. The length of the CDR3 is 19 residues. CDR3 residues: CASSPTNREQGSSTDTQYF. CDR3 DNA: TGTGCCAGCAGCCCGACGAATCGAGAACAGGGAAGTAGCACAGATACGCAGTATTTT.

This clonotype was observed at least ten times. The V gene is TRBV19, the J gene TRBJ2-6, with 8 bases that match TRBD1. V dropped 2 bases and J dropped 1; count of bases not matched to a gene: 1. This CDR3 contains 16 residues. Per the germline V gene, CDR1 is LNHDA and CDR2 is SQIVND (reference sequence). The CDR3 here is CASSIQGASGANVLTF. The CDR3 DNA sequence: TGTGCCAGTAGTATACAGGGGGCATCTGGGGCCAACGTCCTGACTTTC.

This clonotype was counted many times. This sequence joins TRBV19 and TRBJ1-2; 12 bases are shared with TRBD1. This CDR3 spans 14 amino acids. Looked up from germline, CDR1 is LNHDA and CDR2 is SQIVND (reference sequence). Losses at the gene ends were 4 bases for V and 8 bases for J; bases not matched to a gene: 5. The CDR3 sequence is CASSKGDRGRGYTF. The CDR3 nucleotides read TGTGCCAGTAGTAAGGGGGACAGGGGGCGAGGCTACACCTTC. The full variable domain, its missing parts supplied by reference TRBV19 and TRBJ1-2, is DGGITQSPKYLFRKEGQNVTLSCEQNLNHDAMYWYRQDPGQGLRLIYYSQIVNDFQKGDIAEGYSVSREKKESFPLTVTSAQKNPTAFYLCASSKGDRGRGYTFGSGTRLTVV.

A remark on this clonotype: A much larger clone differs from this one at a single base, so this may be a read error. The gene calls are TRBV18 and TRBJ2-7; 10 bases match TRBD1. Per the germline V gene, CDR1 is KGHSH and CDR2 is LQKENI. There are 14 residues in the CDR3. CDR3 nucleotides: TGTGCCAGCTCACCCGGGACAGGGGACAACGAGCAGTGCTTC. Its translation: CASSPGTGDNEQCF.

This clonotype was counted ten times or more. The chain combines TRBV19 with TRBJ2-7; D not resolved. The germline V gene encodes CDR1 LNHDA and CDR2 SQIVND (reference sequence). CDR3 length equals 14 residues. V gave up 3 bases and J gave up 2 bases, with 11 bases separating them. The CDR3 sequence: CASSILVGPYEQYF. DNA of the CDR3: TGTGCCAGTAGTATTTTGGTCGGGCCCTACGAGCAGTACTTC.

This clonotype was seen at least ten times. The chain combines TRBV6-2 or TRBV6-3 with TRBJ2-7; D gene uncertain. The germline V gene has CDR1 MNHEY and CDR2 SVGEGT. The CDR3 length is 11 residues. Trimming removed 4 bases from V and 5 bases from J, with 6 bases in between. The CDR3 DNA follows: TGTGCCAGCAGTTCGGCCGACGAGCAGTACTTC. Translating gives CASSSADEQYF.

In its sample, this clonotype was seen many times. The chain carries TRBV20-1 and TRBJ2-6; TRBD1 matches 8 bases. Per germline, CDR1 DFQATT and CDR2 SNEGSKA (reference sequence). This CDR3 is 16 amino acids long. The V and J ends lost 4 bases and 0 bases, in that order; junction bases with no gene match: 5. The CDR3 sequence: CSANTGGHSGANVLTF. The CDR3 nucleotides are TGCAGTGCTAATACAGGGGGGCACTCTGGGGCCAACGTCCTGACTTTC.

This clonotype came up once. A much larger clone is a single base away; this may be a read error. This rearrangement joins TRBV19 to TRBJ1-6; possibly TRBD1 for D (5 bases). The CDR3 sequence is 13 residues long. Germline V gene data show CDR1 as LNHDA and CDR2 as SQIVND (reference sequence). The CDR3 sequence is CASSKGVNSPLYF. DNA for the CDR3: TGTGCCAGTAGTAAAGGGGTGAATTCACCCCTCTACTTT.